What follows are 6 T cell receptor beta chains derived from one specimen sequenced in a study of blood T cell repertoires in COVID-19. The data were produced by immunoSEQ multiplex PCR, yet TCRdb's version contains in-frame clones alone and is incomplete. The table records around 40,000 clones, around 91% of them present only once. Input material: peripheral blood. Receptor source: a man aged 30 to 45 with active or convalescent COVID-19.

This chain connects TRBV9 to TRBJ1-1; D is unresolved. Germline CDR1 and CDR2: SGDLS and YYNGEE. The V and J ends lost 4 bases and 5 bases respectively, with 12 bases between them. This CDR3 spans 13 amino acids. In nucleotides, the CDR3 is TGTGCCAGCAGCCGTCTGACGGGGACTGAAGCTTTCTTT. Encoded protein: CASSRLTGTEAFF.

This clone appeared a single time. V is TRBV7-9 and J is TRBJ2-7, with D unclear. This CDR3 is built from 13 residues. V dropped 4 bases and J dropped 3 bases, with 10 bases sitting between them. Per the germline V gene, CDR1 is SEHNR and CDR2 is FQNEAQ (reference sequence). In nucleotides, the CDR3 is TGTGCCAGCAGCTATCCCGCAGGCTACGAGCAGTACTTC. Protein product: CASSYPAGYEQYF.

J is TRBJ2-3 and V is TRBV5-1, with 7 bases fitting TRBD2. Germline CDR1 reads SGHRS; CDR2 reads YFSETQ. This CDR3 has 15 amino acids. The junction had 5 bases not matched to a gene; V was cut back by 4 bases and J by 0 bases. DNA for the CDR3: TGCGCCAGCAGCACGTTAGCGGGTAGCACAGATACGCAGTATTTT. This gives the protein CASSTLAGSTDTQYF. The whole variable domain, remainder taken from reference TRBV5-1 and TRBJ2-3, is KAGVTQTPRYLIKTRGQQVTLSCSPISGHRSVSWYQQTPGQGLQFLFEYFSETQRNKGNFPGRFSGRQFSNSRSEMNVSTLELGDSALYLCASSTLAGSTDTQYFGPGTRLTVL.

For the CDR3, the DNA is TGTGCCAGCAGCCTGGACAGTCGCGGCTACACCTTC. Its protein is CASSLDSRGYTF. The V and J genes are TRBV28 and TRBJ1-2; a weak D match, TRBD1 (6 bases). The CDR3 has 12 residues. V lost 6 bases, J lost 8 bases, and 13 bases lay in between. The germline gives CDR1 MDHEN, CDR2 SYDVKM.

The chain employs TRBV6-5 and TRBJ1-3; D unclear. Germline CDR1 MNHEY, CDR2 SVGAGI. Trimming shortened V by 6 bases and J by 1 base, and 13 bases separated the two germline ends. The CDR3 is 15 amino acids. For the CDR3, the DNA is TGTGCCAGCAGCTCCCGCGGTGTTTCTGGAAACACCATATATTTT. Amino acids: CASSSRGVSGNTIYF.

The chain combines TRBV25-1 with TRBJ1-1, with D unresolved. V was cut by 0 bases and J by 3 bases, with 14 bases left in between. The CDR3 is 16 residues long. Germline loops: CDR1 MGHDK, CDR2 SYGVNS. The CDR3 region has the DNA TGTGCCAGCAGTGAATATTTTAATAGTCCCCACACTGAAGCTTTCTTT. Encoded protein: CASSEYFNSPHTEAFF.